The 3 T cell receptor beta chains below come from one sample, sequenced in a study of vaccination and CD4 T cells after COVID-19. Cultured CD4+ T cell DNA underwent sequencing with the Oncomine TCR Beta short-read assay. One entry per CDR3 protein results from TCRdb running MiXCR on the PCR reads. The data contain under 20,000 distinct CDR3 sequences, around 70% of them singletons. The treatment: roughly nine-day PBMC culture with coronavirus spike peptide pools or control peptides (ViraFEST assay). These receptors are not linked to any known antigen. Sequenced sample: CD4+ T cells from blood, cultured in vitro. These receptors originate from a human donor who had recovered from COVID-19.

This clonotype was seen a few times. The chain is built from TRBV12-3 or TRBV12-4 and TRBJ1-6, with D maybe TRBD1 (6 bases). V was pared by 6 bases and J by 0 bases, with 9 bases between. This CDR3 has 15 amino acids. In DNA form, the CDR3 reads TGTGCCAGCAGCGGACAGAACTCCTATAATTCACCCCTCCACTTT. This gives the protein CASSGQNSYNSPLHF.

The rearrangement links TRBV7-2 to TRBJ1-3; D unclear. V lost 2 bases and J 0 bases, leaving 5 bases between the germline ends. CDR3 length equals 14 residues. The germline CDR1 and CDR2 sequences are SGHTA and FQGNSA. The CDR3 DNA reads as TGTGCCAGCAGCTTAAGCAGCTCTGGAAACACCATATATTTT. Encoded protein: CASSLSSSGNTIYF. The full variable domain, in which reference TRBV7-2 and TRBJ1-3 provide the parts outside the CDR3, is GAGVSQSPSNKVTEKGKDVELRCDPISGHTALYWYRQSLGQGLEFLIYFQGNSAPDKSGLPSDRFSAERTGGSVSTLTIQRTQQEDSAVYLCASSLSSSGNTIYFGEGSWLTVV.

This clonotype was seen a single time. The chain recombines TRBV7-2 with TRBJ1-1, with D uncertain. The germline gives CDR1 SGHTA, CDR2 FQGNSA. Trimming removed 7 bases at V and 7 bases at J, with 16 bases between. This CDR3 comprises 13 residues. The CDR3 DNA follows: TGTGCCAGCATTACACTCGGGCGCGGTGAAGCTTTCTTT. The encoded protein is CASITLGRGEAFF. The variable domain in full, completed from reference TRBV7-2 and TRBJ1-1, reads GAGVSQSPSNKVTEKGKDVELRCDPISGHTALYWYRQSLGQGLEFLIYFQGNSAPDKSGLPSDRFSAERTGGSVSTLTIQRTQQEDSAVYLCASITLGRGEAFFGQGTRLTVV.